The present TCR beta chain was sequenced within a study of T-cell memory formation after mild COVID-19. In the study overall: TCR clusters were mostly donor specific. Study results and limitations: A second wave expanding day 15 to 37 was CD4+-biased; contracting clones were balanced. CD4+ contracting clones lay mainly in CM and EM, CD8+ ones in EMRA.

About this clonotype itself: Its antigen is not known.

TCRdb re-analysed the 5' RACE reads in MiXCR, keeping a single row per CDR3 protein. The table lists hundreds of thousands of distinct CDR3 sequences, around 8% of them singletons. V was shortened by 0 bases and J by 9 bases, with 15 bases between the two germline ends. The germline gives CDR1 LGHNA, CDR2 YSLEER. The CDR3 extends over 15 amino acids. The sequence was obtained from a young man who had mild COVID-19 (a few samples of this study predate the infection). Cell type and time point are not known. The V call is TRBV4-3, the J call TRBJ2-1, with D unclear. The sample taken for sequencing was PBMCs or a T cell subset sorted from them (not recorded which). CDR3 sequence: CASSQDSLKWGEQFF. Here the CDR3 DNA reads TGCGCCAGCAGCCAAGATTCCTTAAAGTGGGGTGAGCAGTTCTTC.